This T cell receptor (beta chain) emerged from a study of cytomegalovirus exposure and HLA in healthy donors. This clone was detected a few times. Its antigen is still unknown. PCR involved 60 Vbeta and 13 Jbeta primers. TCRdb's copy holds only in-frame clones and misses some; the assay was immunoSEQ multiplex PCR. This table has about 130,000 clones, 75% to 90% appearing once. Notes on the study in general: Confirmation was obtained in vitro that a few CMV-associated chains are specific for CMV antigens. Later examination showed HLA-associated TCR beta chains had greater clonal expansion than equally common others.

Sequencing input: PBMCs. The sequence came from a woman in her thirties or forties in good health and CMV-seronegative.

As DNA, the CDR3 is TGCACCAGCAGCTACCCCCCGACAGGGAGTGAGACTGAAGCTTTCTTT. It encodes CTSSYPPTGSETEAFF. This rearrangement joins TRBV1 to TRBJ1-1; whether TRBD1, the table's D call, matches the DNA was not checked. TRBV1 has pseudogene status. The CDR3 covers 16 residues.